This T cell receptor beta chain was sequenced in a study of T cell responses to AZD1222 COVID-19 vaccine. As for the study in general: Second-dose intervals of approximately 4 or approximately 12 weeks were pooled. General study results and limits: Spike-wide coverage was observed for vaccine-associated CD4 TCRs, with dominant responses at 160-218 and 743-854. White British donors predominated, females outnumbered males, and clonal diversity was possibly underestimated. All repertoire sampling was performed exclusively after the peak T cell response.

Sequenced by immunoSEQ multiplex PCR; TCRdb stores in-frame clones only, minus some. The sample gives around 120,000 clones, 90% to 95% of which show up once; 2.5% to 3% is in the top ten. Germline loops: CDR1 MDHEN, CDR2 SYDVKM. This CDR3 is 13 amino acids long. V was cut by 5 bases and J by 7 bases, with 14 bases left in between. Details on this clone: What it binds is unknown.

This clonotype was sampled from an adult in good health. The input for sequencing was peripheral blood, taken on day 0 of AZD1222 vaccination. The gene calls are TRBV28 and TRBJ1-1; D may be TRBD1 (5 bases). CDR3 DNA: TGTGCCAGCAGTCGCCTCCGGGGGGGTGAAGCTTTCTTT. As protein: CASSRLRGGEAFF.